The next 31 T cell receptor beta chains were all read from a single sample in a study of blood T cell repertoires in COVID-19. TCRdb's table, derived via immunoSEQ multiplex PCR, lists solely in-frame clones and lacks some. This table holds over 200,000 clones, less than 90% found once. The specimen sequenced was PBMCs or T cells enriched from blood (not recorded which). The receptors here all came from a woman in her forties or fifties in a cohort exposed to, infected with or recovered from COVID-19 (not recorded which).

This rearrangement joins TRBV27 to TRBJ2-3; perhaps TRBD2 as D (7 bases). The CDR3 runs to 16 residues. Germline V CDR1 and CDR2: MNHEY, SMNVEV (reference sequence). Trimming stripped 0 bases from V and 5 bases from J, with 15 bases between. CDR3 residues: CASSLSGGHRVDTQYF. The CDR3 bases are TGTGCCAGCAGTTTATCCGGGGGGCACAGAGTAGATACGCAGTATTTT.

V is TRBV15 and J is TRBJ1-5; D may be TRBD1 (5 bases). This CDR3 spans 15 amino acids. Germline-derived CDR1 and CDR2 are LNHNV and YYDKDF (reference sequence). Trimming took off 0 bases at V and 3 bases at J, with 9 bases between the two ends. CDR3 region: CATSRDSGYNQPQHF. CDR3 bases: TGTGCCACCAGCAGAGATTCAGGGTACAATCAGCCCCAGCATTTT.

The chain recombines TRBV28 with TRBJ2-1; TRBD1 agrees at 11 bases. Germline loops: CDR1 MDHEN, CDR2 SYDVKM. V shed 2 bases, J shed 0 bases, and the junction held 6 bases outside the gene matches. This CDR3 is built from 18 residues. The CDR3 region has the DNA TGTGCCAGCAGTTTAGGGACAGGGGGGTTTAGCTCCTACAATGAGCAGTTCTTC. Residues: CASSLGTGGFSSYNEQFF.

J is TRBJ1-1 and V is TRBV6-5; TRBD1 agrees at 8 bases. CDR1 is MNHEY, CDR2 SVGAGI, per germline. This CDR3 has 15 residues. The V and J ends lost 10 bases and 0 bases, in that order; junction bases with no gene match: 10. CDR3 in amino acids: CATGQGHHLNTEAFF. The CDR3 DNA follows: TGTGCCACCGGACAGGGCCACCACCTGAACACTGAAGCTTTCTTT.

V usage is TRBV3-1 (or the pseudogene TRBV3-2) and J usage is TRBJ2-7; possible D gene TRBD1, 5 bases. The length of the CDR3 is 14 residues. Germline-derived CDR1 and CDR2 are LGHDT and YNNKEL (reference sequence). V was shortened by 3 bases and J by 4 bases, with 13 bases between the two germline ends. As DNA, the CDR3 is TGTGCCAGCAGCCACGGCAGGGCGAAGTACGAGCAGTACTTC. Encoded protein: CASSHGRAKYEQYF.

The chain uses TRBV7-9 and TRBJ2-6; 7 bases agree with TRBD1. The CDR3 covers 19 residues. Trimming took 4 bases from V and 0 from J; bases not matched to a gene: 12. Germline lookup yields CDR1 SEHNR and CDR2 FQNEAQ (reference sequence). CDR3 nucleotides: TGTGCCAGCAGCTCACGATACCGGGACAGAAACTCTGGGGCCAACGTCCTGACTTTC. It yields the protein CASSSRYRDRNSGANVLTF.

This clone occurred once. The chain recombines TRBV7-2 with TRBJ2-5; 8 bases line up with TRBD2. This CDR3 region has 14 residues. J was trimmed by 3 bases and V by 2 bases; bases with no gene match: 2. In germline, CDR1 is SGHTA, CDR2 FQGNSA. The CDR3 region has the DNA TGTGCCAGCAGCTTATTTAGCGGGGAAGAGACCCAGTACTTC. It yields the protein CASSLFSGEETQYF.

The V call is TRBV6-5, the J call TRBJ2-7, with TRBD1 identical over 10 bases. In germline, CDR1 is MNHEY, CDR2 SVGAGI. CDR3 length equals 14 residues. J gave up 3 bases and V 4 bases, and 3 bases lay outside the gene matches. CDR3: CASSFGTGVYEQYF. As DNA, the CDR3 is TGTGCCAGCAGTTTCGGGACAGGGGTCTACGAGCAGTACTTC.

The CDR3 protein is CASSQELQGAVTYEQYF. CDR3 DNA sequence: TGCGCCAGCAGCCAAGAGTTGCAGGGGGCCGTGACCTACGAGCAGTACTTC. V and J are TRBV4-1 and TRBJ2-7; 8 nucleotides line up with TRBD1. This CDR3 contains 17 residues. The germline V gene encodes CDR1 MGHRA and CDR2 YSYEKL. V lost 0 bases and J lost 2; bases outside the gene matches: 9.

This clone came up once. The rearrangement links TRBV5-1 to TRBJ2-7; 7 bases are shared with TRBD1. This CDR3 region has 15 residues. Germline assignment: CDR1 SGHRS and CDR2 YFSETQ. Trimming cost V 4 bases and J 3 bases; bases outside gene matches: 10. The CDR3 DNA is TGCGCCAGCAGCCCCCTCCCGGGACAGAACTACGAGCAGTACTTC. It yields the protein CASSPLPGQNYEQYF. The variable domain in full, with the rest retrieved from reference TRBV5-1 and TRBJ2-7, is KAGVTQTPRYLIKTRGQQVTLSCSPISGHRSVSWYQQTPGQGLQFLFEYFSETQRNKGNFPGRFSGRQFSNSRSEMNVSTLELGDSALYLCASSPLPGQNYEQYFGPGTRLTVT.

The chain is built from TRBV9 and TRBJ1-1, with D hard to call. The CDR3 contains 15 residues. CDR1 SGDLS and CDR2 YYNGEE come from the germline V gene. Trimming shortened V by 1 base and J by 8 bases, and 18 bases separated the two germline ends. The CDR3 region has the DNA TGTGCCAGCAGCGTAACTCCAGCGATCGATTCCGAAGCTTTCTTT. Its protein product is CASSVTPAIDSEAFF.

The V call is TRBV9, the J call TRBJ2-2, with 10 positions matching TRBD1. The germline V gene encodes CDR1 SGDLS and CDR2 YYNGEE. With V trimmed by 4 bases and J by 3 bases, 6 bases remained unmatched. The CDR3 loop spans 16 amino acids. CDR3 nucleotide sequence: TGTGCCAGCAGCCCCAGACAGGGGGCGGACACCGGGGAGCTGTTTTTT. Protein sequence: CASSPRQGADTGELFF.

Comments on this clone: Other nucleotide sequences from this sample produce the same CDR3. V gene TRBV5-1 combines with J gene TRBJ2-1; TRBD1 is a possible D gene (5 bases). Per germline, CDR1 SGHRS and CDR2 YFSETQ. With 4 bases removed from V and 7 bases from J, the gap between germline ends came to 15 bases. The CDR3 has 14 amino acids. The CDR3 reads CASSLGTQGNEQFF. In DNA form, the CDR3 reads TGCGCCAGCAGCCTGGGCACCCAGGGAAATGAGCAGTTCTTC.

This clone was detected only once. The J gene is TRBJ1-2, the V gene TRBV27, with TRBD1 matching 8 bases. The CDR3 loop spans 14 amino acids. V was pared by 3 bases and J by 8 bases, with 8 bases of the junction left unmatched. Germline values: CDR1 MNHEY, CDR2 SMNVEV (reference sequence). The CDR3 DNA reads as TGTGCCAGCAGTTTCCTAGGACAGGGTAACGGCTACACCTTC. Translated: CASSFLGQGNGYTF.

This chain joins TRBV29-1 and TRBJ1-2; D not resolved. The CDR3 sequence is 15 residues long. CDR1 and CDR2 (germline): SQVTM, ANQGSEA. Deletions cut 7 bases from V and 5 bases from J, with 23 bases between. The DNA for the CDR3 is TGCAGCGCAGTCTCGGGGTCACGACCGGATTATGGCTACACCTTC. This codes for CSAVSGSRPDYGYTF.

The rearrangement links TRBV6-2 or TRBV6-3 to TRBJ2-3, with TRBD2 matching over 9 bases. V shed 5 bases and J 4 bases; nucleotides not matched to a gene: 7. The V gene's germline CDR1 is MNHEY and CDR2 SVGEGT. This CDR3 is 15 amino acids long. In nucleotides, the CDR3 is TGTGCCAGCAGTAAGGTGGTAGCGGGGGCAGATACGCAGTATTTT. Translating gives CASSKVVAGADTQYF.

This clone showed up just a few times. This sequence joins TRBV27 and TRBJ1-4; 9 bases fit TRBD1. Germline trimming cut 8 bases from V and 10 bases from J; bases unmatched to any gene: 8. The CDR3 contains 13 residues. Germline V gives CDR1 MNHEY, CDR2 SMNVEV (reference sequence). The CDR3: CASRGTGLAKLFF. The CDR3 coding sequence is TGTGCCAGCCGGGGGACAGGGCTAGCAAAACTGTTTTTT.

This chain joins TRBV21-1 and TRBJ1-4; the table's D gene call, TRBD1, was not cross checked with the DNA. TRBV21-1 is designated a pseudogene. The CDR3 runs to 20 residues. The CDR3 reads CASSKSRAGTGRSGIEKLFF. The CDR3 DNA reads TGTGCCAGCAGCAAATCCCGCGCCGGGACAGGGAGGTCAGGCATTGAAAAACTGTTTTTT.

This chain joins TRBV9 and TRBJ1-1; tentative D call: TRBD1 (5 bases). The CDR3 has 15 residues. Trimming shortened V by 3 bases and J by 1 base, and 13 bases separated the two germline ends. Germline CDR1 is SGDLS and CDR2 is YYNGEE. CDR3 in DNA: TGTGCCAGCAGCGGAGGAGCAGGGAAGAACACTGAAGCTTTCTTT. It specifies CASSGGAGKNTEAFF.

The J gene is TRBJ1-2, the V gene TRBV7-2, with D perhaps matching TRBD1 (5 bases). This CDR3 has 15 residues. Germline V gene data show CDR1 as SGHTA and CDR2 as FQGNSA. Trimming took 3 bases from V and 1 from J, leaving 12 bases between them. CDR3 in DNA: TGTGCCAGCAGCTTCAAAGGGGTTGGTAACTATGGCTACACCTTC. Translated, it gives CASSFKGVGNYGYTF.

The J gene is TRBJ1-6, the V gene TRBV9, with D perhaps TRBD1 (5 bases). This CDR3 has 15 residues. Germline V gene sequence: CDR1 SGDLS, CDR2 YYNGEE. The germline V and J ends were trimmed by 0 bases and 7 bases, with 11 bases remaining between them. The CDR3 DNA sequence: TGTGCCAGCAGCGTAGGATCTGGGGCGAATTCACCCCTCCACTTT. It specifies CASSVGSGANSPLHF.

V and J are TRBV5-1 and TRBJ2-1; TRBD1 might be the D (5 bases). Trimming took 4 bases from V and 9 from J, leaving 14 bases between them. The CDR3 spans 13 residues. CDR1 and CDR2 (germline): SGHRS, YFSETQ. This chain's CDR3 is CASSPQGMVEQFF. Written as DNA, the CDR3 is TGCGCCAGCAGCCCCCAGGGAATGGTTGAGCAGTTCTTC.

This CDR3 is CASSFAAKRFGYTF. The CDR3 DNA sequence: TGTGCCAGCAGCTTCGCGGCCAAACGCTTTGGCTACACCTTC. This chain joins TRBV7-2 and TRBJ1-2; no reliable D call. The germline V and J ends were trimmed by 3 bases and 7 bases, with 15 bases remaining between them. Looked up from germline, CDR1 is SGHTA and CDR2 is FQGNSA. The CDR3 runs to 14 residues.

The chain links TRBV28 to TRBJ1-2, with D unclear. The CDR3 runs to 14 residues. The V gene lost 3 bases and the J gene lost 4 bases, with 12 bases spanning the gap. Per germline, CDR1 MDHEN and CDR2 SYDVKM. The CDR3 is CASSLTTPTYGYTF. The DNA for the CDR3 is TGTGCCAGCAGTTTGACTACCCCCACCTATGGCTACACCTTC.

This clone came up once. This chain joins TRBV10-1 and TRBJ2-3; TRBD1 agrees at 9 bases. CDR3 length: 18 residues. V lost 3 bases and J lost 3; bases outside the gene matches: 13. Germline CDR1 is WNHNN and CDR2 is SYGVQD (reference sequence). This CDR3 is CASSDGGTGTLRTDTQYF. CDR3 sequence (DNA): TGCGCCAGCAGTGATGGAGGGACAGGGACTTTACGGACAGATACGCAGTATTTT.

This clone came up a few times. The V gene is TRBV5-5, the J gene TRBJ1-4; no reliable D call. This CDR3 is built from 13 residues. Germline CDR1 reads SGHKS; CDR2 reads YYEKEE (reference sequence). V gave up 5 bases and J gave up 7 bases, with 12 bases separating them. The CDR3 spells CASSVLGGEKLFF. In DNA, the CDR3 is TGTGCCAGCAGTGTTTTAGGAGGTGAAAAACTGTTTTTT.

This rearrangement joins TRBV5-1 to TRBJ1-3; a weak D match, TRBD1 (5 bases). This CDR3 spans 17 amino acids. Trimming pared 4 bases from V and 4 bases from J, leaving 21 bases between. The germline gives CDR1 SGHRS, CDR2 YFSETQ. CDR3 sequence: CASSIPTDTRAGNTIYF. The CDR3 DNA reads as TGCGCCAGCAGCATTCCGACAGACACAAGGGCAGGAAACACCATATATTTT.

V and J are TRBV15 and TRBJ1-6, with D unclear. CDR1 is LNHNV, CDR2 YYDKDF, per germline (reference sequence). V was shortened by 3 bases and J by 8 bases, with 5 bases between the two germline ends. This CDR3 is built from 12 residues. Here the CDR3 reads CATSRGDSPLHF. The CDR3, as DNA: TGTGCCACCAGCAGGGGAGATTCACCCCTCCACTTT.

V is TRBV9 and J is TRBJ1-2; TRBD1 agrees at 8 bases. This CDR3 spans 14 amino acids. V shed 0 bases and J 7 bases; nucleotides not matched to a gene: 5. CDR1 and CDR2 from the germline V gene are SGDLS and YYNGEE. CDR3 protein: CASSVAWTGTGYTF. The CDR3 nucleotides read TGTGCCAGCAGCGTAGCTTGGACAGGGACTGGCTACACCTTC.

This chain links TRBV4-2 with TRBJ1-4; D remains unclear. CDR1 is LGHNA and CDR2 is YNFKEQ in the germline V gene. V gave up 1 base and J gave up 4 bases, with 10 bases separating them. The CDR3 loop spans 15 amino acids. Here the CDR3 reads CASSQVPFNNEKLFF. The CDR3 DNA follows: TGTGCCAGCAGCCAAGTCCCTTTTAATAATGAAAAACTGTTTTTT.

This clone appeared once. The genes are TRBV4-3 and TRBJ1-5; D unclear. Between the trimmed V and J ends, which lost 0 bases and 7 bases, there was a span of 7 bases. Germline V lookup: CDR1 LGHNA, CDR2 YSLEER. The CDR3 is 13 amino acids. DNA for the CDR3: TGCGCCAGCAGCCAAGATGTCTTACAGCCCCAGCATTTT. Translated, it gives CASSQDVLQPQHF.